This TCR beta chain was documented in a study of identical twins. The CDR3 length is 15 residues. Germline lookup yields CDR1 SGHVS and CDR2 FNYEAQ. V lost 0 bases and J lost 2; bases outside the gene matches: 3. Template switching supplied a universal primer site; unique molecular identifiers were carried on the cDNA. TCRdb re-analysed the 5' RACE reads in MiXCR, keeping a single row per CDR3 protein. There are a few hundred thousand distinct CDR3 sequences in the sample; over 9% occur only once, and 7.2% lies in the top ten. This clonotype has only a few counts. These data were likewise used in another study, on yellow fever vaccine responses in identical twins.

The sequence derives from a woman aged 18-35 years in good health. The chain combines TRBV7-6 with TRBJ2-7, with TRBD2 identical over 8 bases. The material sequenced was CD8+ T cells sorted from blood. The CDR3 DNA follows: TGTGCCAGCAGCTTAGCTAGCGGGAAGACCTACGAGCAGTACTTC. Protein sequence: CASSLASGKTYEQYF.